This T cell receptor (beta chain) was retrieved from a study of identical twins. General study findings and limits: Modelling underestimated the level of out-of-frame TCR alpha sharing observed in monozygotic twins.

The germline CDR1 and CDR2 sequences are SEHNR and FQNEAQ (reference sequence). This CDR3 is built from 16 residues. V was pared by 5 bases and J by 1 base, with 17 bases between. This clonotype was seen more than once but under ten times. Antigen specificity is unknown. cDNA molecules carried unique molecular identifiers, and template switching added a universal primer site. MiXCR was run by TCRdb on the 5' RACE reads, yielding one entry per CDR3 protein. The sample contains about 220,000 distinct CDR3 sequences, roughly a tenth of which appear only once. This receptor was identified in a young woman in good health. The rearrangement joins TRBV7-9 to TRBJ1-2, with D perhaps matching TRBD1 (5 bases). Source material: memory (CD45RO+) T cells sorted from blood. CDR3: CASSTGSGGNNYGYTF. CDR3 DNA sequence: TGTGCCAGCAGCACAGGTTCAGGAGGGAATAACTATGGCTACACCTTC.